The 25 T cell receptor beta chains listed next were all sequenced from one sample in a study of T cell responses to AZD1222 COVID-19 vaccine. TCRdb's copy holds only in-frame clones and misses some; the assay was immunoSEQ multiplex PCR. The sample records more than 90,000 clones, around 85% being singletons. The sequencing here drew on peripheral blood, taken 28 days after the second AZD1222 dose. Receptors were obtained from an adult who received the AZD1222 COVID-19 vaccine.

This chain uses TRBV7-9 with TRBJ2-7; 9 nucleotides align to TRBD1. This CDR3 is 18 amino acids long. V trimming: 4 bases; J trimming: 5 bases; junction bases outside the gene matches: 18. Germline-derived CDR1 and CDR2 are SEHNR and FQNEAQ (reference sequence). Here the CDR3 DNA reads TGTGCCAGCAGCTCAGCAGCCGCACCGGGACAGGGCATCAACGAGCAGTACTTC. This encodes CASSSAAAPGQGINEQYF.

The chain carries TRBV19 and TRBJ1-6; TRBD1 is a possible D gene (5 bases). The germline V gene has CDR1 LNHDA and CDR2 SQIVND (reference sequence). The CDR3 runs to 14 residues. Trimming cost V 7 bases and J 10 bases, with 17 bases left between them. The CDR3 DNA is TGTGCCAGTACACTCCAGGGAGTTGGATCACCCCTCCACTTT. This codes for CASTLQGVGSPLHF.

The chain uses TRBV5-1 and TRBJ2-7, with D possibly being TRBD2 (5 bases). The germline V gene has CDR1 SGHRS and CDR2 YFSETQ. The V end was cut by 4 bases, the J end by 2 bases, with 19 bases between. This CDR3 region has 16 residues. The CDR3, as DNA: TGCGCCAGCAGCCGAATGCCGGGATTCAACGCCTACGAGCAGTACTTC. This translates into CASSRMPGFNAYEQYF.

The rearrangement uses TRBV28 and TRBJ1-5; no definite D call. With 11 bases removed from V and 1 base from J, the gap between germline ends came to 9 bases. Looked up from germline, CDR1 is MDHEN and CDR2 is SYDVKM. This CDR3 has 12 residues. CDR3 nucleotides: TGTGCCGCGGGTGACAGCAATCAGCCCCAGCATTTT. It translates to CAAGDSNQPQHF. The full variable domain, in which reference TRBV28 and TRBJ1-5 provide the parts outside the CDR3, is DVKVTQSSRYLVKRTGEKVFLECVQDMDHENMFWYRQDPGLGLRLIYFSYDVKMKEKGDIPEGYSVSREKKERFSLILESASTNQTSMYLCAAGDSNQPQHFGDGTRLSIL.

This clone was recorded a few times. J is TRBJ1-1 and V is TRBV5-8; D is perhaps TRBD1 (5 bases). From germline, CDR1 is SGHTS and CDR2 YDEGEE. Between the trimmed V and J ends, which lost 2 bases and 2 bases, there was a span of 10 bases. This CDR3 has 14 residues. The CDR3 DNA follows: TGTGCCAGCAGCTTTGGCAGGGTTAACACTGAAGCTTTCTTT. It specifies CASSFGRVNTEAFF.

The chain carries TRBV6-6 and TRBJ1-3, with D perhaps TRBD1 (6 bases). The CDR3 contains 15 residues. The V gene's germline CDR1 is MNHNY and CDR2 SVGAGI (reference sequence). The germline V and J ends were trimmed by 0 bases and 4 bases, with 10 bases remaining between them. CDR3 DNA sequence: TGTGCCAGCAGTTACTCTTGGACAGTGGGAAACACCATATATTTT. Protein sequence: CASSYSWTVGNTIYF.

This clone was observed once. DNA for the CDR3: TGCGCCAGCAGCTTACAGGGTTATAATTCACCCCTCCACTTT. Amino acids: CASSLQGYNSPLHF. V and J are TRBV5-1 and TRBJ1-6; maybe TRBD1 (6 bases). Germline V gene sequence: CDR1 SGHRS, CDR2 YFSETQ. V was trimmed by 2 bases and J by 4 bases, leaving 7 bases between them. This CDR3 region has 14 residues.

V gene TRBV2 combines with J gene TRBJ1-6; no clear D. This CDR3 has 16 residues. Trimming shortened V by 4 bases and J by 3 bases, and 13 bases separated the two germline ends. Germline V gene sequence: CDR1 SNHLY, CDR2 FYNNEI. This chain's CDR3 is CASSATWLSYNSPLHF. CDR3 in DNA: TGTGCCAGCAGTGCGACTTGGTTGAGCTATAATTCACCCCTCCACTTT.

The chain combines TRBV7-8 with TRBJ2-4, with a weak D call TRBD2 (6 bases). The germline V gene encodes CDR1 SGHVS and CDR2 FQNEAQ. V lost 5 bases and J lost 0, with 14 bases in between. The CDR3 length is 16 residues. The CDR3, as DNA: TGTGCCAGCAGCCCTTGGGTTAGCGGAGCCAAAAACATTCAGTACTTC. It translates to CASSPWVSGAKNIQYF.

The chain is built from TRBV7-2 and TRBJ2-2; the match to TRBD2 covers 11 bases. Germline V gives CDR1 SGHTA, CDR2 FQGNSA. The CDR3 contains 16 residues. V was clipped by 5 bases and J by 2 bases; unmatched bases: 4. CDR3 coding DNA: TGTGCCAGCAGCAAGACTAGCGGGACTAACACCGGGGAGCTGTTTTTT. It specifies CASSKTSGTNTGELFF.

This CDR3 reads CASSQESEGARGNEQFF. CDR3 in DNA: TGCGCCAGCAGCCAAGAGAGTGAGGGCGCAAGAGGAAATGAGCAGTTCTTC. The chain joins TRBV4-1 to TRBJ2-1; the D gene is possibly TRBD2 (5 bases). This CDR3 is built from 17 residues. Trimming removed 0 bases at V and 7 bases at J, with 19 bases between. Looked up from germline, CDR1 is MGHRA and CDR2 is YSYEKL.

The V call is TRBV2, the J call TRBJ1-2; no clear D gene. The length of the CDR3 is 15 residues. CDR1 and CDR2 (germline): SNHLY, FYNNEI. Between the trimmed V and J ends, which lost 4 bases and 6 bases, there was a span of 18 bases. In DNA form, the CDR3 reads TGTGCCAGCAGTGCGGGTGAGGGAGCGCCGCATGGCTACACCTTC. Its protein is CASSAGEGAPHGYTF.

This clone was found once. The V and J genes are TRBV18 and TRBJ1-1; D gene ambiguous. The V gene's germline CDR1 is KGHSH and CDR2 LQKENI. The CDR3 has 14 amino acids. Trimming took off 3 bases at V and 3 bases at J, with 11 bases between the two ends. The CDR3 DNA reads TGTGCCAGCTCACCTCAGGACGGATACACTGAAGCTTTCTTT. Translated: CASSPQDGYTEAFF.

This clone has only a few counts. The chain carries TRBV19 and TRBJ2-7; 8 bases align to TRBD1. V gave up 5 bases and J gave up 5 bases; unmatched junction bases: 8. This CDR3 comprises 14 residues. Germline V gene data show CDR1 as LNHDA and CDR2 as SQIVND (reference sequence). In nucleotides, the CDR3 is TGTGCCAGTAGTTCCCAGGGGGCTGAGGACGAGCAGTACTTC. It translates to CASSSQGAEDEQYF.

The count of this clone is one. The chain links TRBV5-1 to TRBJ2-1; 7 bases are shared with TRBD1. The CDR3 runs 16 residues. V was clipped by 0 bases and J by 6 bases; unmatched bases: 9. Germline loops: CDR1 SGHRS, CDR2 YFSETQ. The CDR3 nucleotides read TGCGCCAGCAGCTTGGGGTCAGGGGGATCTTTCAATGAGCAGTTCTTC. Translated: CASSLGSGGSFNEQFF.

The V call is TRBV11-2, the J call TRBJ1-3; no clear D. This CDR3 comprises 14 residues. V was pared by 5 bases and J by 2 bases, with 10 bases between. From germline, CDR1 is SGHAT and CDR2 FQNNGV. The CDR3 reads CASSPRVPGNTIYF. CDR3 DNA: TGTGCCAGCAGCCCCCGGGTCCCTGGAAACACCATATATTTT. Combining the CDR3 with reference TRBV11-2 and TRBJ1-3 gives the whole variable domain EAGVAQSPRYKIIEKRQSVAFWCNPISGHATLYWYQQILGQGPKLLIQFQNNGVVDDSQLPKDRFSAERLKGVDSTLKIQPAKLEDSAVYLCASSPRVPGNTIYFGEGSWLTVV.

The chain recombines TRBV7-9 with TRBJ2-7; D may match TRBD1 or TRBD2 (5 bases each). This CDR3 is built from 15 residues. Trimming pared 0 bases from V and 2 bases from J, leaving 11 bases between. Germline CDR1 SEHNR, CDR2 FQNEAQ (reference sequence). Here the CDR3 reads CASSLAGTETYEQYF. DNA for the CDR3: TGTGCCAGCAGCTTAGCCGGGACGGAAACCTACGAGCAGTACTTC.

V is TRBV7-9 and J is TRBJ2-2, with D uncertain. The germline gives CDR1 SEHNR, CDR2 FQNEAQ (reference sequence). The germline V and J ends were trimmed by 5 bases and 7 bases, with 8 bases remaining between them. The CDR3 consists of 12 residues. CDR3 bases: TGTGCCAGCAGCCCAAGTATCGGGGAGCTGTTTTTT. It translates to CASSPSIGELFF.

V gene TRBV6-2 or TRBV6-3 combines with J gene TRBJ2-3; D not certain. Germline CDR1 is MNHEY and CDR2 is SVGEGT. V gave up 0 bases and J gave up 8 bases, with 9 bases separating them. The CDR3 has 13 residues. The CDR3 loop is CASSYSRLGTQYF. The CDR3 nucleotides read TGTGCCAGCAGTTACTCGAGACTGGGTACGCAGTATTTT.

This sequence joins TRBV7-9 and TRBJ1-1; D is undetermined. The CDR3 spans 11 residues. CDR1 is SEHNR and CDR2 is FQNEAQ in the germline V gene (reference sequence). The V and J ends lost 5 bases and 10 bases respectively, with 11 bases between them. CDR3 DNA sequence: TGTGCCAGCAGCGTAGGACGCGGAGCTTTCTTT. Protein sequence: CASSVGRGAFF.

Comments on this clone: A read error may produce the germline difference seen at one junction end. The V call is TRBV6-5, the J call TRBJ1-4; tentative D call: TRBD1 (5 bases). CDR3 length: 16 amino acids. Germline CDR1 and CDR2: MNHEY and SVGAGI. DNA of the CDR3: TGTGCCGGCAGTTTGGAGGGGCGCGGAACTAATGAAAAACTGTTTTTT. Encoded protein: CAGSLEGRGTNEKLFF.

This clone was seen a single time. V is TRBV10-3 and J is TRBJ2-1; D might be TRBD1 (7 bases). Germline V lookup: CDR1 ENHRY, CDR2 SYGVKD. The CDR3 covers 15 residues. Trimming cost V 10 bases and J 2 bases, with 18 bases left between them. The CDR3 bases are TGTGCCACCAGGGGGGTCGGGGGAACCTACAATGAGCAGTTCTTC. Amino acid sequence: CATRGVGGTYNEQFF.

This clone was observed a single time. This sequence joins TRBV19 and TRBJ1-4; 8 bases are shared with TRBD1. Trimming at V came to 1 base and at J to 8 bases, leaving 18 bases not matched to a gene. Germline CDR1 reads LNHDA; CDR2 reads SQIVND (reference sequence). CDR3 length: 19 amino acids. The CDR3 bases are TGTGCCAGTAGTATAGGCCCCGGGACAGGATTAATTAGGCGGGAAAAACTGTTTTTT. This gives the protein CASSIGPGTGLIRREKLFF. Supplemented by reference TRBV19 and TRBJ1-4, the full variable domain reads DGGITQSPKYLFRKEGQNVTLSCEQNLNHDAMYWYRQDPGQGLRLIYYSQIVNDFQKGDIAEGYSVSREKKESFPLTVTSAQKNPTAFYLCASSIGPGTGLIRREKLFFGSGTQLSVL.

This chain connects TRBV4-1 to TRBJ1-1; TRBD1 aligns across 7 bases. Germline values: CDR1 MGHRA, CDR2 YSYEKL. After removal of 0 bases from V and 5 bases from J, the junction contained 9 bases not matched to a gene. The CDR3 has 16 amino acids. DNA of the CDR3: TGCGCCAGCAGCCAAGATAAGGGGGCCTTGGGAACTGAAGCTTTCTTT. Its translation: CASSQDKGALGTEAFF.

The chain couples TRBV28 to TRBJ2-1; D remains unclear. V dropped 6 bases and J dropped 2 bases, with 8 bases sitting between them. Germline V CDR1 and CDR2: MDHEN, SYDVKM. The CDR3 totals 13 residues. The CDR3 protein is CASRNTTYNEQFF. The CDR3 region has the DNA TGTGCCAGCAGGAACACAACCTACAATGAGCAGTTCTTC.